The 26 T cell receptor beta chains given below trace back to one sample, sequenced in a study of blood T cells in healthy people across ages. PCR was performed a second time for roughly 7 to 11 cycles using a sample-barcoded 5' primer and a J-beta primer mix. TCRdb used MiXCR to reprocess the 5' RACE reads, holding one entry per CDR3 protein. The sample consists of about 1,500,000 distinct CDR3 sequences, roughly 28% of them appearing once. Sequencing was performed on blood. These receptor sequences come from a woman younger than 45 in good health.

The J gene is TRBJ2-5, the V gene TRBV14; D not resolved. The V and J ends lost 1 base and 11 bases respectively, with 11 bases between them. In germline, CDR1 is SGHDN, CDR2 FVKESK. This CDR3 contains 12 residues. The CDR3 DNA sequence: TGTGCCAGCAGCCAAGTCGAGGCACCACAGTACTTC. As protein: CASSQVEAPQYF.

There are many counts of this clonotype. The rearrangement links TRBV29-1 to TRBJ1-2; D is unclear. There are 14 residues in the CDR3. Per the germline V gene, CDR1 is SQVTM and CDR2 is ANQGSEA. Trimming took off 6 bases at V and 2 bases at J, with 16 bases between the two ends. CDR3 residues: CSVQRNWGNYGYTF. Here the CDR3 DNA reads TGCAGCGTACAGAGGAATTGGGGAAACTATGGCTACACCTTC.

The chain is built from TRBV5-1 and TRBJ2-7, with TRBD2 matching over 12 bases. CDR1 is SGHRS, CDR2 YFSETQ, per germline. CDR3 length equals 16 residues. V dropped 2 bases and J dropped 0; count of bases not matched to a gene: 3. CDR3 coding DNA: TGCGCCAGCAGCTTAACTAGCGGGGGGCCCTCCTACGAGCAGTACTTC. Encoded protein: CASSLTSGGPSYEQYF.

This clonotype was found many times. CDR3 sequence (DNA): TGCGCCAGCGCCCAGGGGGCAGTATCAGATACGCAGTATTTT. The encoded protein is CASAQGAVSDTQYF. V is TRBV4-1 and J is TRBJ2-3; TRBD1 matches at 8 bases. The CDR3 is 14 amino acids. Germline values: CDR1 MGHRA, CDR2 YSYEKL. V was clipped by 8 bases and J by 4 bases; unmatched bases: 8.

V is TRBV6-2 or TRBV6-3 and J is TRBJ2-2; TRBD1 matches at 9 bases. J was trimmed by 4 bases and V by 6 bases; bases with no gene match: 3. From germline, CDR1 is MNHEY and CDR2 SVGEGT. This CDR3 spans 14 amino acids. CDR3 nucleotides: TGTGCCAGCAGGGGGACAGGGCGCACCGGGGAGCTGTTTTTT. Its protein is CASRGTGRTGELFF.

This clonotype was seen only a few times. This chain uses TRBV5-1 with TRBJ2-2; TRBD1 aligns across 10 bases. CDR3 size: 16 residues. V shed 0 bases, J shed 7 bases, and the junction held 6 bases outside the gene matches. Germline V gene sequence: CDR1 SGHRS, CDR2 YFSETQ. CDR3 residues: CASSLEPGQGVGELFF. The CDR3 DNA reads TGCGCCAGCAGCTTGGAGCCCGGACAGGGGGTCGGGGAGCTGTTTTTT.

This chain links TRBV5-1 with TRBJ2-3; a weak D match, TRBD2 (5 bases). The CDR3 length is 16 residues. Germline assignment: CDR1 SGHRS and CDR2 YFSETQ. Trimming left V 2 bases short and J 3 bases short, with 16 bases between. CDR3 bases: TGCGCCAGCAGCTTTATTTCCGGTGAGGGAACAGATACGCAGTATTTT. Residues: CASSFISGEGTDTQYF.

Worth noting for this clonotype: A much larger clonotype is one base distant, so this may be a read error. V is TRBV7-3 and J is TRBJ2-1, with D hard to call. The CDR3 runs to 13 residues. Germline V gene sequence: CDR1 SGHTA, CDR2 FQGTGA. Trimming took 5 bases from V and 10 from J, leaving 15 bases between them. CDR3 protein: CASSPSNYYEQFF. CDR3 coding DNA: TGTGCCAGCAGCCCATCGAATTACTACGAGCAGTTCTTC. Full variable domain (missing parts from reference TRBV7-3 and TRBJ2-1): GAGVSQTPSNKVTEKGKYVELRCDPISGHTALYWYRQSLGQGPEFLIYFQGTGAADDSGLPNDRFFAVRPEGSVSTLKIQRTERGDSAVYLCASSPSNYYEQFFGPGTRLTVL.

This clonotype was seen a few times. The J gene is TRBJ1-2, the V gene TRBV20-1, with 8 bases identical to TRBD1. This CDR3 is built from 15 residues. Per the germline V gene, CDR1 is DFQATT and CDR2 is SNEGSKA (reference sequence). Trimming cost V 4 bases and J 4 bases; bases outside gene matches: 11. Here the CDR3 reads CSATLGGQGLYGYTF. CDR3 bases: TGCAGTGCTACCCTAGGAGGACAGGGCCTCTATGGCTACACCTTC.

This chain connects TRBV7-2 to TRBJ2-5, with 8 bases fitting TRBD2. Per germline, CDR1 SGHTA and CDR2 FQGNSA. The CDR3 covers 17 residues. The junction had 9 bases not matched to a gene; V was cut back by 2 bases and J by 1 base. The CDR3 DNA is TGTGCCAGCAGCTTAAGGTCGTCTAGCGGGCTCCAAGAGACCCAGTACTTC. Amino acids: CASSLRSSSGLQETQYF.

Of note for this clonotype: At one end the junction does not follow the germline gene, possibly because of a read error. The V gene is TRBV20-1, the J gene TRBJ1-4; D unclear. The CDR3 loop spans 13 amino acids. Germline CDR1 is DFQATT and CDR2 is SNEGSKA (reference sequence). CDR3 loop: CSAREETNEELFF. CDR3 DNA sequence: TGCAGTGCGCGGGAAGAAACTAATGAAGAACTGTTTTTT.

At least ten counts were recorded for this clonotype. This sequence joins TRBV6-6 and TRBJ2-1; 14 bases are shared with TRBD2. CDR1 and CDR2 from the germline V gene are MNHNY and SVGAGI (reference sequence). With 4 bases clipped from V and 6 bases from J, the junction kept 5 bases outside the gene matches. The CDR3 length is 16 residues. CDR3 residues: CASSWGLAGELNEQFF. The DNA for the CDR3 is TGTGCCAGCAGTTGGGGACTAGCGGGAGAGCTCAATGAGCAGTTCTTC.

This clonotype was observed at least ten times. CDR3 DNA sequence: TGCGCCAGCAGTGGGGGGGCCAGCTCCTACGAGCAGTACTTC. As protein: CASSGGASSYEQYF. This chain joins TRBV10-2 and TRBJ2-7; perhaps D is TRBD1 or TRBD2 (6 bases each). The V gene lost 4 bases and the J gene lost 0 bases, with 10 bases spanning the gap. The CDR3 sequence is 14 residues long. Germline loops: CDR1 WSHSY, CDR2 SAAADI.

The chain recombines TRBV6-6 with TRBJ1-1; no reliable D call. Germline CDR1 is MNHNY and CDR2 is SVGAGI (reference sequence). The V end was cut by 7 bases, the J end by 5 bases, with 8 bases between. The CDR3 length is 11 residues. The CDR3 reads CASNELTEAFF. The CDR3 nucleotides are TGTGCCAGCAACGAACTGACTGAAGCTTTCTTT.

The table lists this clonotype with many counts. The chain couples TRBV29-1 to TRBJ2-7; no firm D call. Germline CDR1 is SQVTM and CDR2 is ANQGSEA. Trimming shortened V by 7 bases and J by 1 base, and 8 bases separated the two germline ends. The CDR3 is made up of 11 amino acids. This CDR3 reads CSALGSYEQYF. As DNA, the CDR3 is TGCAGCGCTCTCGGGTCCTACGAGCAGTACTTC.

The sample holds many counts of this clonotype. The chain combines TRBV3-1 with TRBJ2-7; no reliable D call. The CDR3 extends over 14 amino acids. Between the trimmed V and J ends, which lost 1 base and 2 bases, there was a span of 9 bases. Germline CDR1 is LGHDT and CDR2 is YNNKEL (reference sequence). The CDR3 here is CASSQGVLTYEQYF. The CDR3 coding sequence is TGTGCCAGCAGCCAAGGGGTCCTGACCTACGAGCAGTACTTC.

The rearrangement links TRBV6-6 to TRBJ2-7, with D possibly matching TRBD1 (6 bases). Germline V gives CDR1 MNHNY, CDR2 SVGAGI (reference sequence). The CDR3 runs 11 residues. The V and J ends lost 10 bases and 6 bases respectively, with 13 bases between them. The CDR3 sequence is CATGNRAEQYF. The CDR3 coding sequence is TGTGCCACCGGGAACAGGGCCGAGCAGTACTTC.

This clonotype was picked up one time. The genes are TRBV7-2 and TRBJ2-1; 7 nucleotides line up with TRBD1. CDR3 size: 19 residues. In germline, CDR1 is SGHTA, CDR2 FQGNSA. V was clipped by 5 bases and J by 1 base; unmatched bases: 17. CDR3: CASSPIGTETTSSYNEQFF. DNA for the CDR3: TGTGCCAGCAGCCCCATCGGGACAGAAACTACTTCTTCCTACAATGAGCAGTTCTTC. Full variable domain (remainder filled in from reference TRBV7-2 and TRBJ2-1): GAGVSQSPSNKVTEKGKDVELRCDPISGHTALYWYRQSLGQGLEFLIYFQGNSAPDKSGLPSDRFSAERTGGSVSTLTIQRTQQEDSAVYLCASSPIGTETTSSYNEQFFGPGTRLTVL.

The chain links TRBV5-1 to TRBJ1-4, with D possibly matching TRBD1 (6 bases). The V end was cut by 5 bases, the J end by 8 bases, with 13 bases between. The CDR3 is 13 residues long. The germline gives CDR1 SGHRS, CDR2 YFSETQ. CDR3 residues: CASRGGREEKLFF. The CDR3 nucleotides are TGCGCCAGCAGGGGGGGGCGAGAGGAAAAACTGTTTTTT.

The chain joins TRBV5-1 to TRBJ2-2; possible D gene TRBD1, 6 bases. V dropped 2 bases and J dropped 7 bases, with 18 bases sitting between them. Germline V CDR1 and CDR2: SGHRS, YFSETQ. This CDR3 has 16 amino acids. CDR3 in DNA: TGCGCCAGCAGCTTTTTGACAGGCGCCTATGGCGGGGAGCTGTTTTTT. It codes for CASSFLTGAYGGELFF.

This clonotype was seen a few times. V usage is TRBV2 and J usage is TRBJ1-4; D remains unclear. V was shortened by 6 bases and J by 8 bases, with 16 bases between the two germline ends. Per germline, CDR1 SNHLY and CDR2 FYNNEI. This CDR3 region has 14 residues. The CDR3 is CASRVDRAEEKLFF. The DNA of the CDR3 is TGTGCCAGCAGGGTCGACCGGGCGGAGGAAAAACTGTTTTTT.

The rearrangement joins TRBV5-4 to TRBJ2-1, with D tentatively TRBD2 (6 bases). Trimming took off 4 bases at V and 3 bases at J, with 17 bases between the two ends. The CDR3 loop spans 16 amino acids. Germline CDR1 SGHNT, CDR2 YYREEE (reference sequence). CDR3: CASSGPRDSRYNEQFF. Written as DNA, the CDR3 is TGTGCCAGCAGCGGACCCCGGGACTCCCGCTACAATGAGCAGTTCTTC.

This clonotype was observed at least ten times. V gene TRBV5-6 combines with J gene TRBJ1-2; 11 bases fit TRBD1. J was trimmed by 1 base and V by 2 bases; bases with no gene match: 10. Germline CDR1 reads SGHDT; CDR2 reads YYEEEE. The CDR3 runs to 18 residues. CDR3 sequence (DNA): TGTGCCAGCAGCTTACGACCGGGACAGGGGGTGATTAACTATGGCTACACCTTC. As protein: CASSLRPGQGVINYGYTF.

The gene calls are TRBV2 and TRBJ1-1; D is unresolved. With 4 bases removed from V and 3 bases from J, the gap between germline ends came to 9 bases. Germline V gene lookup returns CDR1 SNHLY and CDR2 FYNNEI. This CDR3 has 13 residues. CDR3 protein: CASSAYQDTEAFF. The CDR3 DNA reads as TGTGCCAGCAGTGCGTACCAAGACACTGAAGCTTTCTTT.

The chain recombines TRBV19 with TRBJ2-4; D might be TRBD1 or TRBD2, each matching 6 bases. CDR1 LNHDA and CDR2 SQIVND come from the germline V gene (reference sequence). V shed 11 bases and J shed 4 bases, with 12 bases lying between them. CDR3 length equals 12 residues. The CDR3 nucleotides read TGTGCCGGGAGGACAGAAAAAAACATTCAGTACTTC. This encodes CAGRTEKNIQYF. The variable domain in full, completed from reference TRBV19 and TRBJ2-4, reads DGGITQSPKYLFRKEGQNVTLSCEQNLNHDAMYWYRQDPGQGLRLIYYSQIVNDFQKGDIAEGYSVSREKKESFPLTVTSAQKNPTAFYLCAGRTEKNIQYFGAGTRLSVL.

This clonotype was recorded a few times. The gene calls are TRBV12-3 or TRBV12-4 and TRBJ2-3; D gene unclear. Trimming pared 3 bases from V and 5 bases from J, leaving 12 bases between. CDR3 length equals 14 residues. The CDR3, as DNA: TGTGCCAGCAGTTTTCAGACCGTTAGAGATACGCAGTATTTT. Encoded protein: CASSFQTVRDTQYF.